One sample yielded the 21 T cell receptor beta chains listed below, sequenced in a study of blood T cell repertoires in COVID-19. Repertoires were generated with immunoSEQ multiplex PCR, while TCRdb's copy carries only in-frame clones and drops some. The sample carries roughly 160,000 clones, around 82% recorded once. The source material was peripheral blood. All receptors derive from a man in his late teens or twenties with active or convalescent COVID-19.

This rearrangement joins TRBV5-8 to TRBJ1-5; D unresolved. V was clipped by 0 bases and J by 1 base, with 5 bases between them. This CDR3 spans 14 amino acids. Germline V CDR1 and CDR2: SGHTS, YDEGEE. The CDR3 reads CASSLGRSNQPQHF. The CDR3 DNA reads as TGTGCCAGCAGCTTGGGGAGGAGCAATCAGCCCCAGCATTTT.

The chain joins TRBV5-4 to TRBJ2-3; tentatively, D is TRBD1 (5 bases). V dropped 4 bases and J dropped 6 bases, with 18 bases sitting between them. CDR3 size: 15 residues. Germline V gives CDR1 SGHNT, CDR2 YYREEE (reference sequence). The CDR3 loop is CASSNVGVREDTQYF. The CDR3 DNA reads TGTGCCAGCAGCAATGTAGGGGTGAGAGAGGATACGCAGTATTTT. Based on the CDR3 plus reference TRBV5-4 and TRBJ2-3, the full variable domain is ETGVTQSPTHLIKTRGQQVTLRCSSQSGHNTVSWYQQALGQGPQFIFQYYREEENGRGNFPPRFSGLQFPNYSSELNVNALELDDSALYLCASSNVGVREDTQYFGPGTRLTVL.

The chain combines TRBV29-1 with TRBJ1-5, with TRBD1 matching 9 bases. V dropped 8 bases and J dropped 5; count of bases not matched to a gene: 4. Germline V lookup: CDR1 SQVTM, CDR2 ANQGSEA. This CDR3 spans 12 amino acids. This CDR3 is CSTRDRDQPQHF. The CDR3 DNA reads as TGCAGCACCCGGGACAGGGATCAGCCCCAGCATTTT. The variable domain in full, with the rest retrieved from reference TRBV29-1 and TRBJ1-5, is SAVISQKPSRDICQRGTSLTIQCQVDSQVTMMFWYRQQPGQSLTLIATANQGSEATYESGFVIDKFPISRPNLTFSTLTVSNMSPEDSSIYLCSTRDRDQPQHFGDGTRLSIL.

The V gene is TRBV28, the J gene TRBJ2-5, with 7 bases identical to TRBD2. V lost 2 bases, J lost 2 bases, and 2 bases stayed unmatched. The germline V gene encodes CDR1 MDHEN and CDR2 SYDVKM. CDR3 length: 14 residues. The CDR3 DNA sequence: TGTGCCAGCAGTTTAAGCGGGATTCAAGAGACCCAGTACTTC. This codes for CASSLSGIQETQYF.

The chain combines TRBV6-5 with TRBJ2-5, with a weak D call TRBD1 (6 bases). This CDR3 has 13 residues. V lost 2 bases and J 4 bases, leaving 8 bases between the germline ends. The germline V gene encodes CDR1 MNHEY and CDR2 SVGAGI. This CDR3 reads CASSYVGGETQYF. CDR3 sequence (DNA): TGTGCCAGCAGTTACGTAGGGGGAGAGACCCAGTACTTC.

The rearrangement links TRBV5-6 to TRBJ2-3; 11 positions match TRBD1. The CDR3 totals 18 residues. CDR1 and CDR2 from the germline V gene are SGHDT and YYEEEE. Trimming took 0 bases from V and 3 from J; bases not matched to a gene: 9. The CDR3 spells CASSLVDWTGGETDTQYF. The CDR3 region has the DNA TGTGCCAGCAGCTTGGTTGACTGGACAGGGGGCGAAACAGATACGCAGTATTTT.

This clone was observed a few times. The chain is built from TRBV5-8 and TRBJ2-7; maybe TRBD2 (5 bases). The V end was cut by 0 bases, the J end by 3 bases, with 10 bases between. This CDR3 is built from 14 residues. From germline, CDR1 is SGHTS and CDR2 YDEGEE. CDR3 bases: TGTGCCAGCAGCTTGGGTGCTAGCAACTACGAGCAGTACTTC. Protein sequence: CASSLGASNYEQYF.

The rearrangement joins TRBV7-2 to TRBJ2-7; D might be TRBD1 (6 bases). CDR3 length: 15 amino acids. V lost 5 bases and J 5 bases, leaving 19 bases between the germline ends. Germline V gives CDR1 SGHTA, CDR2 FQGNSA. Here the CDR3 reads CASSIIGPGADEQYF. Written as DNA, the CDR3 is TGTGCCAGCAGCATAATCGGTCCAGGGGCTGACGAGCAGTACTTC.

The V and J genes are TRBV7-2 and TRBJ2-1, with 9 bases fitting TRBD1. CDR3 length equals 15 residues. V trimming: 3 bases; J trimming: 2 bases; junction bases outside the gene matches: 2. Germline loops: CDR1 SGHTA, CDR2 FQGNSA. CDR3 coding DNA: TGTGCCAGCAGCTTCCGACAGGGGGCCTACAATGAGCAGTTCTTC. It codes for CASSFRQGAYNEQFF.

The rearrangement links TRBV28 to TRBJ2-1; D not certain. Germline lookup yields CDR1 MDHEN and CDR2 SYDVKM. The length of the CDR3 is 10 residues. With 8 bases removed from V and 4 bases from J, the gap between germline ends came to 3 bases. This CDR3 reads CASQYNEQFF. DNA of the CDR3: TGTGCCAGCCAATACAATGAGCAGTTCTTC.

This chain uses TRBV14 with TRBJ2-7, with 9 nucleotides matching TRBD2. The CDR3 covers 14 residues. V was clipped by 11 bases and J by 5 bases; unmatched bases: 13. Germline V gene data show CDR1 as SGHDN and CDR2 as FVKESK. The CDR3 DNA sequence: TGTGCCCGTTGGGAGGCGGGAGGGTTAAACGAGCAGTACTTC. This gives the protein CARWEAGGLNEQYF. The full variable domain, rest sourced from reference TRBV14 and TRBJ2-7, is EAGVTQFPSHSVIEKGQTVTLRCDPISGHDNLYWYRRVMGKEIKFLLHFVKESKQDESGMPNNRFLAERTGGTYSTLKVQPAELEDSGVYFCARWEAGGLNEQYFGPGTRLTVT.

The chain couples TRBV18 to TRBJ1-2; TRBD1 might be the D (5 bases). The CDR3 contains 13 residues. The V end lost 2 bases, the J end lost 6 bases, and 10 bases lay between the germline ends. Germline values: CDR1 KGHSH, CDR2 LQKENI. The CDR3 sequence: CASSPEDRNGYTF. CDR3 bases: TGTGCCAGCTCACCAGAAGACAGAAATGGCTACACCTTC. Based on the CDR3 plus reference TRBV18 and TRBJ1-2, the full variable domain is NAGVMQNPRHLVRRRGQEARLRCSPMKGHSHVYWYRQLPEEGLKFMVYLQKENIIDESGMPKERFSAEFPKEGPSILRIQQVVRGDSAAYFCASSPEDRNGYTFGSGTRLTVV.

The chain employs TRBV16 and TRBJ2-3; possible D gene TRBD1, 6 bases. The CDR3 is made up of 15 amino acids. Germline-derived CDR1 and CDR2 are KGHSY and FQNENV. V lost 3 bases to trimming and J lost 0 bases, with 10 bases between them. The CDR3 loop is CASSHNRASTDTQYF. CDR3 DNA sequence: TGTGCCAGCAGCCATAACAGGGCTAGCACAGATACGCAGTATTTT.

This chain uses TRBV5-8 with TRBJ2-1; D gene unclear. Looked up from germline, CDR1 is SGHTS and CDR2 is YDEGEE. The CDR3 sequence is 13 residues long. Trimming left V 0 bases short and J 7 bases short, with 8 bases between. The chain's CDR3 is CASSLDQRNEQFF. Written as DNA, the CDR3 is TGTGCCAGCAGCTTGGATCAGAGGAATGAGCAGTTCTTC. Using reference TRBV5-8 and TRBJ2-1 for the parts outside the CDR3, the full variable domain is EAGVTQSPTHLIKTRGQQATLRCSPISGHTSVYWYQQALGLGLQFLLWYDEGEERNRGNFPPRFSGRQFPNYSSELNVNALELEDSALYLCASSLDQRNEQFFGPGTRLTVL.

A few counts support this clone. V and J are TRBV28 and TRBJ2-1, with TRBD2 as a possible D gene (6 bases). This CDR3 spans 11 amino acids. V was trimmed by 10 bases and J by 14 bases, leaving 18 bases between them. Germline V lookup: CDR1 MDHEN, CDR2 SYDVKM. CDR3 region: CATHYGRSEFF. As DNA, the CDR3 is TGTGCCACCCATTACGGGAGATCGGAGTTCTTC.

This sequence joins TRBV6-1 and TRBJ1-5; D is perhaps TRBD1 (5 bases). This CDR3 has 15 amino acids. Looked up from germline, CDR1 is MNHNS and CDR2 is SASEGT. V lost 0 bases to trimming and J lost 0 bases, with 6 bases between them. CDR3 amino acids: CASSEATVSNQPQHF. The CDR3 DNA sequence: TGTGCCAGCAGTGAAGCGACAGTTAGCAATCAGCCCCAGCATTTT.

The rearrangement uses TRBV4-2 and TRBJ2-1; a weak D match, TRBD2 (5 bases). CDR3 length: 16 residues. Trimming took off 1 base at V and 4 bases at J, with 14 bases between the two ends. CDR1 and CDR2 (germline): LGHNA, YNFKEQ. The CDR3 nucleotides are TGTGCCAGCAGCCAAGTGGTCGGCGAGGGTTACAATGAGCAGTTCTTC. This gives the protein CASSQVVGEGYNEQFF.

This clone occurred once. The gene calls are TRBV19 and TRBJ2-1; possible D gene TRBD2, 5 bases. The V end lost 4 bases, the J end lost 9 bases, and 7 bases lay between the germline ends. Germline-derived CDR1 and CDR2 are LNHDA and SQIVND (reference sequence). This CDR3 spans 11 amino acids. The CDR3 loop is CASSNAGEQFF. The CDR3 bases are TGTGCCAGTAGTAACGCGGGTGAGCAGTTCTTC.

V usage is TRBV3-1 (or the pseudogene TRBV3-2) and J usage is TRBJ2-4; D is possibly TRBD2 (5 bases). The germline CDR1 and CDR2 sequences are LGHDT and YNNKEL (reference sequence). V was pared by 2 bases and J by 7 bases, with 9 bases between. The CDR3 totals 13 residues. The CDR3 reads CASSQTWRNIQYF. DNA for the CDR3: TGTGCCAGCAGCCAAACATGGAGGAACATTCAGTACTTC.

V is TRBV2 and J is TRBJ2-4, with a tentative D call TRBD2 (7 bases). CDR1 and CDR2 from the germline V gene are SNHLY and FYNNEI. Trimming removed 3 bases at V and 0 bases at J, with 21 bases between. This CDR3 comprises 19 residues. CDR3 region: CASSDTGGKVPLAKNIQYF. The DNA for the CDR3 is TGTGCCAGCAGTGACACGGGGGGCAAAGTTCCCCTAGCCAAAAACATTCAGTACTTC.

The chain recombines TRBV18 with TRBJ1-6; 9 bases are a match to TRBD1. This CDR3 comprises 16 residues. Germline trimming cut 3 bases from V and 7 bases from J; bases unmatched to any gene: 7. CDR1 and CDR2 from the germline V gene are KGHSH and LQKENI. CDR3: CASSPTRDRENSPLHF. CDR3 in DNA: TGTGCCAGCTCACCTACCCGGGACAGGGAAAATTCACCCCTCCACTTT.